This TCR beta chain was retrieved from a study of somatic mutations in cytotoxic T cells in rheumatoid arthritis. Recruitment of healthy controls drew on blood donors, who had a median age of 56 years (range about 20-80) and were less than 70% female. Germline V gene lookup returns CDR1 SGDLS and CDR2 YYNGEE. The CDR3 is 15 amino acids. Trimming cost V 0 bases and J 0 bases, with 10 bases left between them. In regard to this clone: Its specificity is not known.

The method was immunoSEQ multiplex PCR; TCRdb's version includes in-frame clones alone and lacks a portion of them. Among 20,000 or so clones listed, roughly 82% were seen once. Study-wide results and caveats: There were about an eighth of the roughly 60 patients in whom the largest CD8+ clone exceeded 20% of CD8+ cells.

The receptor was derived from a woman aged 45-59 years in good health. The chain has TRBV9 and TRBJ2-7; a possible D gene is TRBD1 (5 bases). Sequenced: CD8+ T cells sorted from blood. The CDR3 spells CASSVEAGLSYEQYF. CDR3 bases: TGTGCCAGCAGCGTAGAGGCAGGGCTCTCCTACGAGCAGTACTTC.